This T cell receptor beta chain was recovered during a study of OX40 agonist ivuxolimab in advanced cancers. General notes on the study: Ivuxolimab was an agonistic, fully human IgG2 monoclonal antibody directed against OX40 (CD134), a costimulatory receptor. Intravenous ivuxolimab was administered to patients every 2 weeks at six dose levels: 0.01, 0.1, 0.3, 1.5, 3 and 10 mg/kg. Of the roughly 52 dose-escalation patients, hepatocellular carcinoma was present in approximately 20, melanoma in some 15, renal cell carcinoma in 9 and head and neck cancer in 9. In the dose-escalation cohort, nearly 85% of patients were male, and the mean age was 60 years with a range of about 20 to 79. Prior anti-PD-1, anti-PD-L1 or anti-CTLA-4 therapy was permitted, and checkpoint inhibitors had been received by around 40% of dose-escalation patients. Partial responses occurred in three dose-escalation patients: two with cutaneous melanoma and one with hepatocellular carcinoma. The point of sequencing TCRbeta in the periphery was to test whether ivuxolimab changed TCR sequence diversity and drove clonal T-cell expansion. The paper covers the monotherapy dose-escalation part of the phase I ivuxolimab trial, which included N = 52 patients.

From the cysteine up to the phenylalanine, the CDR3 has a length of 13 residues. Just CDR3 DNA is preserved here, 39 bases in frame from base 1. V is reduced by 1 base and J by 5 bases, leaving a spacing of 6 bases between them. In the germline V gene (reference sequence), CDR1 corresponds to LNHDA and CDR2 to SQIVND. As to this clone: No cognate antigen has been identified for it. Within one base of it there is no much larger clone, and no base qualities were kept. This same CDR3 is encoded by further DNA sequences in the sample.

The paper as a whole reports these results and caveats: At doses from 0.1 to 3.0 mg/kg, clonal expansion was seen in both CD4+ and CD8+ blood T cells between baseline and week 6. In partial responders in the 0.1-3.0 mg/kg groups, normalized peripheral clonal expansion was found to be among the lowest, especially among CD8+ T cells. Low levels of normalized T-cell clonal expansion were also seen in some patients who did not respond. Antigen specificity was not determined for the clonally expanded peripheral T cells. After ivuxolimab, expanded clones were on average more numerous among CD8+ T cells than among CD4+ T cells.

The trial excluded patients who had a history of autoimmune disease or who were on systemic immunosuppression. Peripheral blood for TCR sequencing was collected from all dose cohorts at baseline, on cycle 4 day 1, and on cycle 7 day 1. The samples were taken from a phase I, first-in-human, multicenter, open-label dose-escalation trial of ivuxolimab. Adults with locally advanced or metastatic melanoma, renal cell, hepatocellular, or head and neck squamous cell carcinoma were enrolled in the trial. Before TCR sequencing, CD4+ T cells and CD8+ T cells from peripheral blood were sorted into separate populations. Genomic DNA was extracted from sorted cells for sequencing of the TCRbeta CDR3 region. The immunoSEQ Assay was used to sequence the TCRbeta CDR3 regions. Drawn from immuneACCESS, this table holds only the in-frame rearrangements with V and J called that TCRdb kept. Clones are partly lost; checked studies trace under half to an unresolved V gene and leave the rest unexplained. For this sample there are about 60,000 clones; roughly nine tenths appear just once. The leading ten clones occupy 1.5% to 2% of the sample.

This receptor was identified in an adult with an advanced solid tumor such as melanoma, head and neck, liver or kidney cancer. This specimen consisted of CD4+ or CD8+ T cells sorted from blood, obtained in a trial of the OX40 agonist ivuxolimab. The rearranged segments are TRBV19 and TRBJ2-1; no confident D gene assignment can be made. The CDR3 protein sequence reads: CASSIGQNNEQFF. The DNA sequence is as follows: TGTGCCAGTAGTATAGGCCAAAACAATGAGCAGTTCTTC.